This T cell receptor beta chain was sequenced for a study of blood T cell repertoires in COVID-19. Study summary: COVID-19 samples, acute and convalescent, were from the United States, Italy and Spain. In each case, the material was cDNA or gDNA derived from T cells, B-cell-depleted T cells, or PBMCs.

Original methodology: Amplification of reference gene primers was used by the study to estimate nucleated cell counts. Here immunoSEQ multiplex PCR was the method, and the copy in TCRdb shows in-frame clones only, minus some. V, J and clone size were drawn from that table, and D and trimming were deduced from the DNA. The table shows some 72,000 clones, with roughly nine tenths occurring only once. Germline CDR1 and CDR2: SGHRS and YFSETQ. This CDR3 has 15 residues. Trimming took 4 bases from V and 4 from J; bases not matched to a gene: 6. The origin of this receptor is a man between 45 and 60 years old with active or convalescent COVID-19. The source material was peripheral blood. This sequence joins TRBV5-1 and TRBJ2-5; 11 bases map to TRBD2. Here the CDR3 reads CASSPGTSGRETQYF. As DNA, the CDR3 is TGCGCCAGCAGCCCTGGGACTAGCGGTAGAGAGACCCAGTACTTC. Full variable domain (remainder filled in from reference TRBV5-1 and TRBJ2-5): KAGVTQTPRYLIKTRGQQVTLSCSPISGHRSVSWYQQTPGQGLQFLFEYFSETQRNKGNFPGRFSGRQFSNSRSEMNVSTLELGDSALYLCASSPGTSGRETQYFGPGTRLLVL.